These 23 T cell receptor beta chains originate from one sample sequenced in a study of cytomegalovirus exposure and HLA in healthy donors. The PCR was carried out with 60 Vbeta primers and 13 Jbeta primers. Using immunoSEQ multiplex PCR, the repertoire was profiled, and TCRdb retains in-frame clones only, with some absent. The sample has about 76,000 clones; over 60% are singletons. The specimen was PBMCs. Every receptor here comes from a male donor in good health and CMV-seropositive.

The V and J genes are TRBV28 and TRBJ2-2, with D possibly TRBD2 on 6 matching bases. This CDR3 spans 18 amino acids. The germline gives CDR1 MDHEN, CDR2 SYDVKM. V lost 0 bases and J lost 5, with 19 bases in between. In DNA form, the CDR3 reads TGTGCCAGCAGTTTATGGCCCAGGAGGGCGATAGGGACCGGGGAGCTGTTTTTT. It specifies CASSLWPRRAIGTGELFF.

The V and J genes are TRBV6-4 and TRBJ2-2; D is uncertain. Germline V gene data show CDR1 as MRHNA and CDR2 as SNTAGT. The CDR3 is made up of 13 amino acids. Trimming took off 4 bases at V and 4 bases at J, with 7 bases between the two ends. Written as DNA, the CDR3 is TGTGCCAGCAGTGTAGTTCCCACCGGGGAGCTGTTTTTT. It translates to CASSVVPTGELFF.

The CDR3 is CASSPGAGGFQETQYF. DNA of the CDR3: TGTGCCAGCTCACCAGGAGCGGGGGGTTTCCAAGAGACCCAGTACTTC. V is TRBV18 and J is TRBJ2-5; 9 bases are shared with TRBD2. The germline V gene has CDR1 KGHSH and CDR2 LQKENI. J lost 1 base, V lost 2 bases, and 5 bases had no gene match. The CDR3 length is 16 residues.

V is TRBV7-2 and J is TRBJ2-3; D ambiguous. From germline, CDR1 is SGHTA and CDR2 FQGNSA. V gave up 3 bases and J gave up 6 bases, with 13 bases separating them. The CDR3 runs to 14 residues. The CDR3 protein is CASSLLTGGDTQYF. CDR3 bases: TGTGCCAGCAGCTTGTTGACGGGTGGTGATACGCAGTATTTT. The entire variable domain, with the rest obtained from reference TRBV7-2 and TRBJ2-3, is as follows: GAGVSQSPSNKVTEKGKDVELRCDPISGHTALYWYRQSLGQGLEFLIYFQGNSAPDKSGLPSDRFSAERTGGSVSTLTIQRTQQEDSAVYLCASSLLTGGDTQYFGPGTRLTVL.

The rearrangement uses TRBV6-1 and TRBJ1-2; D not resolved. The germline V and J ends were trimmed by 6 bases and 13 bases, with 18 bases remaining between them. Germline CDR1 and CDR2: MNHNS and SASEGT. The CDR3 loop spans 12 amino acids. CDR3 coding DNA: TGTGCCAGCAGCCTCACCTCGAGCGAATTCACCTTC. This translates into CASSLTSSEFTF.

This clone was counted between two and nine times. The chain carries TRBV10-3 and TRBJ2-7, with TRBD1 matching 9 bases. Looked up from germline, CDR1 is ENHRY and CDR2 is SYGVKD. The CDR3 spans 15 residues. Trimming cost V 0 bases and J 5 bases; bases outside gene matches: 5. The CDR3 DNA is TGTGCCATCAGTGAGTCCGGGACAGGGATCGACGAGCAGTACTTC. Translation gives CAISESGTGIDEQYF.

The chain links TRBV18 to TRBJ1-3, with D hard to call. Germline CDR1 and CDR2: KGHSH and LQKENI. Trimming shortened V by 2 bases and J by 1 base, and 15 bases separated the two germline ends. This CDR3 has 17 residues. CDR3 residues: CASSPLSFAESGNTIYF. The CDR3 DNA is TGTGCCAGCTCACCATTAAGTTTTGCAGAATCTGGAAACACCATATATTTT.

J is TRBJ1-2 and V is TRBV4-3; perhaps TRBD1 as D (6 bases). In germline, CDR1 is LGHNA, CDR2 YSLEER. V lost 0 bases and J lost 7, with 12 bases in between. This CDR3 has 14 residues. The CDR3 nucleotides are TGCGCCAGCAGCCAAGAAAACAGGGTGGGTGGCTACACCTTC. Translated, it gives CASSQENRVGGYTF.

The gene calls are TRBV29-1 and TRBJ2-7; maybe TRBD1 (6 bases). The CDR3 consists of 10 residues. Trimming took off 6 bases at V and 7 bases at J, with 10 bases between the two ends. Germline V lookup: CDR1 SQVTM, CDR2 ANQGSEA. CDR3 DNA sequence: TGCAGCGTCGTCGGACAGGAGCAGTACTTC. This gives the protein CSVVGQEQYF.

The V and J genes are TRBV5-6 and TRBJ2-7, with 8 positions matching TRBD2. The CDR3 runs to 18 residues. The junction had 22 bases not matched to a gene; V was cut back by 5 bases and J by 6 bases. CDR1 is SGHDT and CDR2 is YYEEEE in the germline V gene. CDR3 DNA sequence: TGTGCCAGCAGACAGAGTTCCAGGACTAGCTTTGGACTGAGCGAGCAGTACTTC. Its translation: CASRQSSRTSFGLSEQYF.

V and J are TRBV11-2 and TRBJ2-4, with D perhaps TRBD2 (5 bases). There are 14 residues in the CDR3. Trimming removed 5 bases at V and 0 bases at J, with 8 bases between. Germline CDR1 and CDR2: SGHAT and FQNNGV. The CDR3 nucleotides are TGTGCCAGCAGCCCTGGACTAGCCAAAAACATTCAGTACTTC. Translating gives CASSPGLAKNIQYF.

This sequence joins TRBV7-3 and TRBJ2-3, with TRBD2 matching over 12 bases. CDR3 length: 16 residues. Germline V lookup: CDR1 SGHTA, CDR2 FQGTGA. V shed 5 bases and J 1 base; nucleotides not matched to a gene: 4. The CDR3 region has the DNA TGTGCCAGCAGCCCGACTAGCGGGGGAGGCACAGATACGCAGTATTTT. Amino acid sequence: CASSPTSGGGTDTQYF.

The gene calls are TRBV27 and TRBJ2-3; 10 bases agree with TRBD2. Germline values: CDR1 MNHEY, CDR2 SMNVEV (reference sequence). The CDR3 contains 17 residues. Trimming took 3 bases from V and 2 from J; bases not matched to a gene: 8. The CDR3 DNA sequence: TGTGCCAGCAGTTTTCTTCTAGCGGGAGACCACACAGATACGCAGTATTTT. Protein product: CASSFLLAGDHTDTQYF.

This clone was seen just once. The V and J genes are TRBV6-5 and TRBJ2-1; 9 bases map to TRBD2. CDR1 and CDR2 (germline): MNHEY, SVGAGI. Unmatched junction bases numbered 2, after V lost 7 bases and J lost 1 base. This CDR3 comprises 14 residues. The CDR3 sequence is CASTAGGSYNEQFF. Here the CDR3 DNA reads TGTGCCAGCACTGCGGGAGGGTCCTACAATGAGCAGTTCTTC.

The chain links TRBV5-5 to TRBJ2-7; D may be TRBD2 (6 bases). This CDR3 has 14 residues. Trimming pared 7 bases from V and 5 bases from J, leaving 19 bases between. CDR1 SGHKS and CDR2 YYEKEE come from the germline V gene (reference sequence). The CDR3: CASGPGDSLNEQYF. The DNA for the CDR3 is TGTGCCAGCGGCCCGGGGGACTCCCTAAACGAGCAGTACTTC. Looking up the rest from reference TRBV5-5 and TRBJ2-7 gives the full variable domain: DAGVTQSPTHLIKTRGQQVTLRCSPISGHKSVSWYQQVLGQGPQFIFQYYEKEERGRGNFPDRFSARQFPNYSSELNVNALLLGDSALYLCASGPGDSLNEQYFGPGTRLTVT.

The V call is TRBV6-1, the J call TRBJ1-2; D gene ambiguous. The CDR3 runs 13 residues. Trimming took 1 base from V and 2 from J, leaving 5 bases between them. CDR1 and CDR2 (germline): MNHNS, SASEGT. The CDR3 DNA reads TGTGCCAGCAGTGAAGGACAAAACTATGGCTACACCTTC. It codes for CASSEGQNYGYTF.

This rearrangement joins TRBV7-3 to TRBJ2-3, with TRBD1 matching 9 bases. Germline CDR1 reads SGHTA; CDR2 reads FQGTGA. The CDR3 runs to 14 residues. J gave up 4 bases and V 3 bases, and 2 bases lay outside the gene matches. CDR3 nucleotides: TGTGCCAGCAGCTTCGGACAGGGGCCAGATACGCAGTATTTT. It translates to CASSFGQGPDTQYF.

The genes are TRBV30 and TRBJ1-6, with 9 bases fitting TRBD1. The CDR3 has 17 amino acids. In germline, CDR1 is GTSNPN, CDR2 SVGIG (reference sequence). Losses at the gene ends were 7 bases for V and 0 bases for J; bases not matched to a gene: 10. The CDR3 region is CASRDRAGSSYNSPLHF. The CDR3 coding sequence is TGTGCCTCGCGGGACAGGGCTGGTAGCTCCTATAATTCACCCCTCCACTTT.

The CDR3 bases are TGTGCCAGCAGCTCAGGACTAGACCGCTCCTACAATGAGCAGTTCTTC. Protein: CASSSGLDRSYNEQFF. The J gene is TRBJ2-1, the V gene TRBV5-4; 7 bases agree with TRBD2. The CDR3 runs to 16 residues. The junction had 6 bases not matched to a gene; V was cut back by 3 bases and J by 0 bases. The germline V gene has CDR1 SGHNT and CDR2 YYREEE (reference sequence).

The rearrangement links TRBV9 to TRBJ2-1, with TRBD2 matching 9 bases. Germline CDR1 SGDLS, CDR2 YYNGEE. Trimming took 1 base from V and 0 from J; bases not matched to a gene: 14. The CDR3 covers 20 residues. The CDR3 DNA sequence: TGTGCCAGCAGCGTAATAGCGGGGGAGGCATCCCCGAGCTCCTACAATGAGCAGTTCTTC. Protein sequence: CASSVIAGEASPSSYNEQFF.

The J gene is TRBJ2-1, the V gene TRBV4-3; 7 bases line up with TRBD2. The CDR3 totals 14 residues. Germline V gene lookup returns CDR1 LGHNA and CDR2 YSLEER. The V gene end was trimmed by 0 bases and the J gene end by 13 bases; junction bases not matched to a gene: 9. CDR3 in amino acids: CASSQEVTSNYQFF. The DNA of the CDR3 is TGCGCCAGCAGCCAAGAAGTGACTAGCAACTACCAGTTCTTC.

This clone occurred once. As DNA, the CDR3 is TGTGCCAGCAGTTGGACAGGCAATCAGCCCCAGCATTTT. Translating it yields CASSWTGNQPQHF. The chain links TRBV2 to TRBJ1-5; D perhaps matches TRBD1 (6 bases). The CDR3 covers 13 residues. V lost 5 bases and J 2 bases, leaving 7 bases between the germline ends. Germline V gene data show CDR1 as SNHLY and CDR2 as FYNNEI.

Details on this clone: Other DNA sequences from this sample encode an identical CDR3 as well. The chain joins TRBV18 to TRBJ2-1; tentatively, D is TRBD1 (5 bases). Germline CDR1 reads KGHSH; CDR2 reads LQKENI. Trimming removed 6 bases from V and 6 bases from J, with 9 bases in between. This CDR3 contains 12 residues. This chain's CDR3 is CASSPQGNEQFF. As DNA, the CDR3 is TGTGCCAGCTCCCCCCAGGGCAATGAGCAGTTCTTC.